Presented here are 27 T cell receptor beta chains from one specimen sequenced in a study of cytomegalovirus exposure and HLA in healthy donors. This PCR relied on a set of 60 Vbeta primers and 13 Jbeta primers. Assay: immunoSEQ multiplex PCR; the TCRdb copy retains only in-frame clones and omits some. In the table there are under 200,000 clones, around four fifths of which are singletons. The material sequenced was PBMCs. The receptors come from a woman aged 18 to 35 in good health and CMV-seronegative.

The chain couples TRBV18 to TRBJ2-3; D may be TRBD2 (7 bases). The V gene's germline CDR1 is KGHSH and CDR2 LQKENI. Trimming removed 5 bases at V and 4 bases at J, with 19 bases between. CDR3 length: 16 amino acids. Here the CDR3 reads CASSLSPRGGADTQYF. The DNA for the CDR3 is TGTGCCAGCTCATTATCACCTCGAGGGGGGGCAGATACGCAGTATTTT.

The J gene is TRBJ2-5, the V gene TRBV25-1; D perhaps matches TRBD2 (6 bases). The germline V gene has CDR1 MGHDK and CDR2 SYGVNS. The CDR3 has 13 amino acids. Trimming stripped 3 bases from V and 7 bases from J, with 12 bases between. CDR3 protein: CASSDAGPRTQYF. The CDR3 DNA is TGTGCCAGCAGTGATGCGGGGCCCAGGACCCAGTACTTC.

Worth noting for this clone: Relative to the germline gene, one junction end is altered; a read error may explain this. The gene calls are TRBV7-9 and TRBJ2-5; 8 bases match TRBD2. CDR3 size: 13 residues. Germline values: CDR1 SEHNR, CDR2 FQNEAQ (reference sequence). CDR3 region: CSSRPAGAETQYF. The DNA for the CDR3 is TGTTCCAGCAGACCAGCGGGAGCGGAGACCCAGTACTTC.

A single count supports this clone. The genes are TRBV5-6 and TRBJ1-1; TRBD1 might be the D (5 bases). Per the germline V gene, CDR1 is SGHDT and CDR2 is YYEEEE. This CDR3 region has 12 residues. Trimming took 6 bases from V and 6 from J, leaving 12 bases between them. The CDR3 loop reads CASILGGAEAFF. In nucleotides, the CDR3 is TGTGCCAGCATCCTGGGAGGGGCTGAAGCTTTCTTT.

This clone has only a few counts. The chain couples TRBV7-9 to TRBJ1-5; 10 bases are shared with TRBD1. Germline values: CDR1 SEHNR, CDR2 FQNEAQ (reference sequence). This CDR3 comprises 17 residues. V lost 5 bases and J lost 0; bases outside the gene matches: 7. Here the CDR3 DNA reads TGTGCCAGCAGCCTGGACAGGGGGGCTGATAGCAATCAGCCCCAGCATTTT. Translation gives CASSLDRGADSNQPQHF.

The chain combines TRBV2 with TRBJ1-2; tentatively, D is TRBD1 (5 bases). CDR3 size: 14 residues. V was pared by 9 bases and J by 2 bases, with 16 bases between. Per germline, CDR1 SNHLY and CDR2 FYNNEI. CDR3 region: CASLQAPVNYGYTF. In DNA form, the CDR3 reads TGTGCCAGTCTACAGGCGCCCGTCAACTATGGCTACACCTTC.

The DNA of the CDR3 is TGTGCCAGTAGCCATCCGGGACAGGGGAATGGAAACACCATATATTTT. It encodes CASSHPGQGNGNTIYF. The chain combines TRBV19 with TRBJ1-3; 10 nucleotides line up with TRBD1. Germline V CDR1 and CDR2: LNHDA, SQIVND (reference sequence). The CDR3 has 16 amino acids. V was clipped by 6 bases and J by 3 bases; unmatched bases: 8.

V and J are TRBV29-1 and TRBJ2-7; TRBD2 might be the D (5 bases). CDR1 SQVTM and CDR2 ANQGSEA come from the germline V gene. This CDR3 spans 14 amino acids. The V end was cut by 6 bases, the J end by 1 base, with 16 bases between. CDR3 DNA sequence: TGCAGCGTCGATCGGGTGGAGGTGTCCTACGAGCAGTACTTC. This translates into CSVDRVEVSYEQYF.

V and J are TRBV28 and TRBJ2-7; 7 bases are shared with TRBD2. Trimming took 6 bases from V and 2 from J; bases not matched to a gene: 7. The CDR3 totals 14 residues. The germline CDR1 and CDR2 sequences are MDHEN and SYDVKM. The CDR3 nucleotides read TGTGCCAGCAGGGGAGGGCCGGGAACCTACGAGCAGTACTTC. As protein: CASRGGPGTYEQYF.

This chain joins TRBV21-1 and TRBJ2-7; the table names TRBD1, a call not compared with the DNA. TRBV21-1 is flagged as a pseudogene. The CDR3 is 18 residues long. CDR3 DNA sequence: TGTGCCAGCAGCGCCCGGGACAGGGGGCTGGGCTGGTCCTACGAGCAGTACTTC. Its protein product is CASSARDRGLGWSYEQYF.

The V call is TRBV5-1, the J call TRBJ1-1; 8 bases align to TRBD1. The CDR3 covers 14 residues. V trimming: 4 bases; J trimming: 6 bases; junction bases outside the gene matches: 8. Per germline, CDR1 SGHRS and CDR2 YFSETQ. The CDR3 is CASSPDRGRAEAFF. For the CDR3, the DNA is TGCGCCAGCAGCCCAGACAGGGGAAGGGCTGAAGCTTTCTTT.

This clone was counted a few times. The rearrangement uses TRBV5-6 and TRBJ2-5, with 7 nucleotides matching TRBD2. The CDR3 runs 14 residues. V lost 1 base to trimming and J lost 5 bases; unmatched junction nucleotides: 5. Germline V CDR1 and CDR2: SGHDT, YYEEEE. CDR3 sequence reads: CASSLYRAGETQYF. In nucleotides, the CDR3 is TGTGCCAGCAGCTTGTATCGAGCGGGGGAGACCCAGTACTTC.

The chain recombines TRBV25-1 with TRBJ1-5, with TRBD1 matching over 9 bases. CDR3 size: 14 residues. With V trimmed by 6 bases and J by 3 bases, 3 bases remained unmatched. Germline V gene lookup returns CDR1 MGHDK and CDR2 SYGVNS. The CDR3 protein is CASRGQGYNQPQHF. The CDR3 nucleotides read TGTGCCAGCAGGGGACAGGGATACAATCAGCCCCAGCATTTT.

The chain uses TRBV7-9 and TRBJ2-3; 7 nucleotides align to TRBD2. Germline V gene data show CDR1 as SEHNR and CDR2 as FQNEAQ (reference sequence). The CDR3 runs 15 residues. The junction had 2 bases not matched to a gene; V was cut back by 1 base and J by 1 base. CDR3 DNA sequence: TGTGCCAGCAGCTTAGAGCGGGACCGCACAGATACGCAGTATTTT. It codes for CASSLERDRTDTQYF.

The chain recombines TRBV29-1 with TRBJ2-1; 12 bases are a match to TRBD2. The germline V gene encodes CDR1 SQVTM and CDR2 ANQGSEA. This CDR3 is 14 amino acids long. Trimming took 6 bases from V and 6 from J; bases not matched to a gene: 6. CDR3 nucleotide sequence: TGCAGCGTAGGTAGACTAGCGGGGGCCAATGAGCAGTTCTTC. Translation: CSVGRLAGANEQFF.

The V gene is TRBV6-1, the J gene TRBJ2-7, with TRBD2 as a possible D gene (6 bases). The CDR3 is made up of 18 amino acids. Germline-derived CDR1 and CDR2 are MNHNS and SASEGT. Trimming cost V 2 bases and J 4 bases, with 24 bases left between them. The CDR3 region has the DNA TGTGCCAGCAGTGAAATCTTTTTAATCTGGGGGGAGAGGTACGAGCAGTACTTC. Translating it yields CASSEIFLIWGERYEQYF.

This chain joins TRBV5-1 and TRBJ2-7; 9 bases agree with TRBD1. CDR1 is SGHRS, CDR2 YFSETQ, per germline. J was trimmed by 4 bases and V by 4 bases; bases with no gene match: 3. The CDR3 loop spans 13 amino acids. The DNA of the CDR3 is TGCGCCAGCAGCCTTGGGACAGGGTACGAGCAGTACTTC. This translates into CASSLGTGYEQYF.

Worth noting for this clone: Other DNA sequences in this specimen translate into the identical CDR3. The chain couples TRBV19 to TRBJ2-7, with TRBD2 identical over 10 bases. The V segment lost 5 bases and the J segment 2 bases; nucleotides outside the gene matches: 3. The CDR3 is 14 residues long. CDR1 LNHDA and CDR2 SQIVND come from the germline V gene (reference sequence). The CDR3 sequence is CASSPGLAAYEQYF. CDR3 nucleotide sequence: TGTGCCAGTAGTCCCGGACTAGCGGCCTACGAGCAGTACTTC.

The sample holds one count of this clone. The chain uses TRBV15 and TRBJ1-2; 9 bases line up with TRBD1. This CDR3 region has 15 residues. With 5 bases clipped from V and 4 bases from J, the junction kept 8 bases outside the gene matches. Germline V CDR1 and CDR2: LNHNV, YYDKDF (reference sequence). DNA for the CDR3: TGTGCCACCAGCGCAAACAGGGGGCTTTCCTATGGCTACACCTTC. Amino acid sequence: CATSANRGLSYGYTF.

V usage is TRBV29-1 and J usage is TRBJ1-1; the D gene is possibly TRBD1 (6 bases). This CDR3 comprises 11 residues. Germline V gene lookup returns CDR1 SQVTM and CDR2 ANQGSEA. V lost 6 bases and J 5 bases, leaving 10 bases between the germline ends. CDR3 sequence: CSVHRVTEAFF. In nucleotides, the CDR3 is TGCAGCGTCCACAGGGTAACTGAAGCTTTCTTT.

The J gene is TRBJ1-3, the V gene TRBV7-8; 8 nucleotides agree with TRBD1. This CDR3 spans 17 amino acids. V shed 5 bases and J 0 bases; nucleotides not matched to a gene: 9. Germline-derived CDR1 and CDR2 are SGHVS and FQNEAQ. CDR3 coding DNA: TGTGCCAGCAGCGAGGACAGGGAATTGGGCTCTGGAAACACCATATATTTT. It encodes CASSEDRELGSGNTIYF.

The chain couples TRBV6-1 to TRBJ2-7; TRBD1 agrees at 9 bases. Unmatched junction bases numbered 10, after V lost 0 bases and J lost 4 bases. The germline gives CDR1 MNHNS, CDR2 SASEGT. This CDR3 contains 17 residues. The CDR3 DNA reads TGTGCCAGCAGTGAAGCGCCAACACAGGGGGCTAATTACGAGCAGTACTTC. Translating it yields CASSEAPTQGANYEQYF.

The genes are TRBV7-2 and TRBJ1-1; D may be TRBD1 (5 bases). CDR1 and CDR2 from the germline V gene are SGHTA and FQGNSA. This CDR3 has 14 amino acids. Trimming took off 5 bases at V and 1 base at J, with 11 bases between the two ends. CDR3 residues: CASSRGGWNTEAFF. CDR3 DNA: TGTGCCAGCAGCCGGGGGGGTTGGAACACTGAAGCTTTCTTT.

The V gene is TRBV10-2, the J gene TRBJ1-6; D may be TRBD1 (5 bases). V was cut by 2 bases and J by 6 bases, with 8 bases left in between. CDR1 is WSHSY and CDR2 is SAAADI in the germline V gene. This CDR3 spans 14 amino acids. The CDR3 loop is CASSEAGPNSPLHF. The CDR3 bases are TGCGCCAGCAGTGAGGCGGGACCTAATTCACCCCTCCACTTT.

In nucleotides, the CDR3 is TGTGCCAGCAGTGCCCCACGGGGAGTGAACACTGAAGCTTTCTTT. It encodes CASSAPRGVNTEAFF. The gene calls are TRBV28 and TRBJ1-1; D is unresolved. Trimming left V 5 bases short and J 0 bases short, with 13 bases between. Germline V gene sequence: CDR1 MDHEN, CDR2 SYDVKM. The CDR3 spans 15 residues.

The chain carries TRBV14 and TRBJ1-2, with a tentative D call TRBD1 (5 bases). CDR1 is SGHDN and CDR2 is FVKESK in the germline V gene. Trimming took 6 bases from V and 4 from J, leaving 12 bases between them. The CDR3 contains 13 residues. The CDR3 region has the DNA TGTGCCAGCAGGGGTCAGGGCGGCTATGGCTACACCTTC. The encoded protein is CASRGQGGYGYTF.

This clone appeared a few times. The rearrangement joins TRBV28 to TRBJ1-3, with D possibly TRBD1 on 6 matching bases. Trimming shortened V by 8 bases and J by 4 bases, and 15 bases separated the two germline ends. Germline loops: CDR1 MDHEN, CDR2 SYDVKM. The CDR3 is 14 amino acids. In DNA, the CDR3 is TGTGCCAGCGGAAATTGGGGGCGCGGAAACACCATATATTTT. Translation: CASGNWGRGNTIYF.